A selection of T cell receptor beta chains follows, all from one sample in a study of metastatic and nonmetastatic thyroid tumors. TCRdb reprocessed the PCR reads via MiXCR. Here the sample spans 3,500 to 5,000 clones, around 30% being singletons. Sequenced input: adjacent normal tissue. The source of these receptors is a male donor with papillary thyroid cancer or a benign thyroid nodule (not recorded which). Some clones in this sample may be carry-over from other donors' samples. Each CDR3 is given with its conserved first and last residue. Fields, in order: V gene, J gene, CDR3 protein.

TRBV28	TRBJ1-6	CASVQGSYSPLHF
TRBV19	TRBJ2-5	CASSTGTSGAQYF
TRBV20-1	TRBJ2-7	CSARLPSEQYF
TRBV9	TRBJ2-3	CASSLDADTQYF
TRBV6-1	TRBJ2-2	CASNRDPNTGELFF
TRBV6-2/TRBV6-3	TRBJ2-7	CASSYELEQYF
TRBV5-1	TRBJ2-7	CASSLERYF
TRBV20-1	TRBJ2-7	CSARDAGGIRPYF
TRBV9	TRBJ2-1	CASSVDLTGEQFF
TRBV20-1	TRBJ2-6	CSAKSYEGSSGANVLTF
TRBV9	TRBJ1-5	CAISISYGWNQPQHF
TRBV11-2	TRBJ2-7	CASSSNVGTSHYEQYF
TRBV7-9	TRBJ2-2	CASSLKTGELFF
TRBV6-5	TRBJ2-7	CASSYPDSANYATYEQYF
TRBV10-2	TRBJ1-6	CASTHTGPLHF
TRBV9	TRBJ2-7	CASSVAYGSYEQYF
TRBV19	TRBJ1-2	CASIPQPGRDYGYTF
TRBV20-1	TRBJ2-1	CSARPGGSGYNEQFF
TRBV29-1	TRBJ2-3	CSVEWLAKRQGTQYF
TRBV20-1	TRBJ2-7	CSANGLAGPSYEQYF
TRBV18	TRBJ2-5	CASSPRGQGETQYF
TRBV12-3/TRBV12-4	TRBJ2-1	CASSSGQMPHFEQFF
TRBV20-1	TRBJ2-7	CSARGMSGATYEQYF
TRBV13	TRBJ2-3	CASSSSSGGPESTDTQYF
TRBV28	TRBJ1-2	CASSSSGTMYGYTF
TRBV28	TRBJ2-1	CASSLLGASSPYNEQFF
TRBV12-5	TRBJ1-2	CASGLSGGVGYTF
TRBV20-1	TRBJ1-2	CSARDGRQPNYGYTF
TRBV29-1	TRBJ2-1	CSVESGSSYNEQFF
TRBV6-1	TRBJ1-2	CASSGLGTDDGYTF
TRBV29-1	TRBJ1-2	CSVVAEKFDGYTF
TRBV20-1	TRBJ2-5	CSANSPTGRETQYF
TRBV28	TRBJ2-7	CASSGGRSSYEQYF
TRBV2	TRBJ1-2	CASRGRGYGYTF
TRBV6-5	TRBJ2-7	CASSYSLAATNEQYF
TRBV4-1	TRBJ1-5	CASSQESQPNQPQHF
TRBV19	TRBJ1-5	CASSINRVHDQPQHF
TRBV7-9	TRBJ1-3	CASSLEGTLNTIYF
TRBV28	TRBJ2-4	CASSPGLPNIQYF
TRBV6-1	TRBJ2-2	CASSQSPNTGELFF
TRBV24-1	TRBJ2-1	CATSDYSNGNEQFF
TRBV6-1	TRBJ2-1	CASSETDRVHEQFF
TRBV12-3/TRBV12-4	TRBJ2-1	CASGLAGGKQFF